This TCR beta chain originates from a study of cytomegalovirus exposure and HLA in healthy donors. Amplification used 60 Vbeta primers and 13 Jbeta primers. Profiling relied on immunoSEQ multiplex PCR, and the TCRdb table lists in-frame clones only, not all of them. The repertoire holds 100,000 to 140,000 clones, with around 85% as singletons. This CDR3 has 15 amino acids. Trimming at V came to 5 bases and at J to 2 bases, leaving 8 bases not matched to a gene. Germline V gene sequence: CDR1 MNHNY, CDR2 SVGAGI (reference sequence). The sample consisted of PBMCs. The rearrangement uses TRBV6-6 and TRBJ2-7, with TRBD1 matching 8 bases. This clonotype was sampled from a man aged 25-45 years in good health and CMV-seronegative. CDR3 amino acids: CASSTDDRGPYEQYF. DNA of the CDR3: TGTGCCAGCAGTACCGACGACAGGGGACCCTACGAGCAGTACTTC.